The entry that follows covers one T cell receptor (beta chain) sequence. This entry is derived from a study of OX40 agonist ivuxolimab in advanced cancers. Germline V lookup: CDR1 DFQATT, CDR2 SNEGSKA (reference sequence). V lost 4 bases and J lost 4, with 4 bases in between. The CDR3 spans 11 residues. Produced via immunoSEQ multiplex PCR; TCRdb's table is partial and in-frame only. The sample carries about 73,000 clones, roughly 80% recorded once. The sequence was collected from an adult with an advanced solid tumor such as melanoma, head and neck, liver or kidney cancer. Sequenced here: CD4+ or CD8+ T cells sorted from blood, sampled in a trial of the OX40 agonist ivuxolimab. The V gene is TRBV20-1, the J gene TRBJ1-4; D ambiguous. CDR3 region: CSATYNEKLFF. In DNA, the CDR3 is TGCAGTGCTACCTATAATGAAAAACTGTTTTTT.